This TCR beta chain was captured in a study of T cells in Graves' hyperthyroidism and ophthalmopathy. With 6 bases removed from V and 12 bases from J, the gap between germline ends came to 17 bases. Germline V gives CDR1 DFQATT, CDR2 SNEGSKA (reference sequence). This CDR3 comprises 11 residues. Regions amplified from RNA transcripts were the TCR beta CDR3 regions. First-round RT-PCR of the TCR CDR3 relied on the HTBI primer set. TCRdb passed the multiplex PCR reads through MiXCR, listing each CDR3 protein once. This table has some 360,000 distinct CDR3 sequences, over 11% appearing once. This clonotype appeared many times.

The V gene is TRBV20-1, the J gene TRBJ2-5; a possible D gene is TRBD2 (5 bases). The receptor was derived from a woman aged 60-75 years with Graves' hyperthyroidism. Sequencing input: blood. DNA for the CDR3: TGCAGTGCCCGGGATTCCGCGACTGAGTACTTC. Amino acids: CSARDSATEYF.